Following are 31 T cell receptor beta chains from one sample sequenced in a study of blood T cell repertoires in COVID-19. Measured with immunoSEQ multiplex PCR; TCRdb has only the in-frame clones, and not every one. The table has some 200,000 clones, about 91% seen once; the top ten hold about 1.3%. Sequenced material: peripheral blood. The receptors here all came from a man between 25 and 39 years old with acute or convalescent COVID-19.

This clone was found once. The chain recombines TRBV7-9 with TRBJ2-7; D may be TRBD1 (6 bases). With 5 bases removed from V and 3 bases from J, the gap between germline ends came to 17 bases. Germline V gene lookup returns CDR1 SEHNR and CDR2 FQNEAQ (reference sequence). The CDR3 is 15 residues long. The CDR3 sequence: CASSGKGVYGYEQYF. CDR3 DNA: TGTGCCAGCAGCGGAAAGGGGGTTTACGGCTACGAGCAGTACTTC.

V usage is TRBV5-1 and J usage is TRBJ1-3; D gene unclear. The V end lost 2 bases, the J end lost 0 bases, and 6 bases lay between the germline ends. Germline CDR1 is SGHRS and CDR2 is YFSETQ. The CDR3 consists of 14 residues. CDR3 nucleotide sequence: TGCGCCAGCAGCTTCACGAGCTCTGGAAACACCATATATTTT. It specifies CASSFTSSGNTIYF.

CDR3 nucleotides: TGTGCCAGCAGCCAAGTTCTCTCCGGGACTAGCGGGAGCCGAGATGAGCAGTTCTTC. This translates into CASSQVLSGTSGSRDEQFF. The genes are TRBV4-2 and TRBJ2-1; the match to TRBD2 covers 14 bases. The CDR3 is 19 residues long. V gave up 1 base and J gave up 8 bases; unmatched junction bases: 13. The V gene's germline CDR1 is LGHNA and CDR2 YNFKEQ.

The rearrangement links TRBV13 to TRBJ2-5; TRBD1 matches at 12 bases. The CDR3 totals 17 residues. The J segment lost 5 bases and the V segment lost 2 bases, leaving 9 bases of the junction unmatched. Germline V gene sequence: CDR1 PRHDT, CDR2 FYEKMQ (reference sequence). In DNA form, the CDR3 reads TGTGCCAGCAGCTTATGGGGACAGGGGGCGAAGATGGAGACCCAGTACTTC. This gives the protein CASSLWGQGAKMETQYF. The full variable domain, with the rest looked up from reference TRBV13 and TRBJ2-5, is AAGVIQSPRHLIKEKRETATLKCYPIPRHDTVYWYQQGPGQDPQFLISFYEKMQSDKGSIPDRFSAQQFSDYHSELNMSSLELGDSALYFCASSLWGQGAKMETQYFGPGTRLLVL.

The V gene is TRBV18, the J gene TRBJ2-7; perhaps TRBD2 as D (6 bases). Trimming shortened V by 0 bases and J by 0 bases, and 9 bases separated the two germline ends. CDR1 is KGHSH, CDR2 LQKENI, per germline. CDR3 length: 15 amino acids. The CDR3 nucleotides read TGTGCCAGCTCACCACCGCGCGGGGACTCCTACGAGCAGTACTTC. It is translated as CASSPPRGDSYEQYF.

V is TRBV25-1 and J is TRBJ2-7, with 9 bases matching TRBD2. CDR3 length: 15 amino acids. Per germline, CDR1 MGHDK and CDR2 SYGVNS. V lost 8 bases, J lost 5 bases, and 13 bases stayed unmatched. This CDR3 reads CASLRLADFSNEQYF. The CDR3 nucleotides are TGTGCCAGCCTCCGACTAGCGGACTTCTCAAACGAGCAGTACTTC.

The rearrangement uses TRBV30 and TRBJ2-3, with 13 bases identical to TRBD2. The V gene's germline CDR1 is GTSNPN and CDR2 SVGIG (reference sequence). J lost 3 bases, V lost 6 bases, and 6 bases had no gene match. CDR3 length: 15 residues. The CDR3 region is CACKKTSGGTDTQYF. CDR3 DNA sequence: TGTGCCTGTAAAAAGACTAGCGGGGGGACAGATACGCAGTATTTT.

The CDR3 region has the DNA TGTGCCAGCAGCCAACAGACAGGGGATCAGCCCCAGCATTTT. Its translation: CASSQQTGDQPQHF. The V call is TRBV3-1 (or the pseudogene TRBV3-2), the J call TRBJ1-5; 8 nucleotides align to TRBD1. The CDR3 has 14 residues. The V gene end was trimmed by 2 bases and the J gene end by 5 bases; junction bases not matched to a gene: 2. Germline CDR1 LGHDT, CDR2 YNNKEL (reference sequence).

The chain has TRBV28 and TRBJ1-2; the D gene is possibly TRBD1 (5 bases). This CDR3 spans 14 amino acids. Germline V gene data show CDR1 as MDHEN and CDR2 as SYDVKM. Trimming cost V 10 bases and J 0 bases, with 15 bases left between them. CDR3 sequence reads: CATVRDTANYGYTF. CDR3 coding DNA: TGTGCCACGGTCAGGGATACGGCTAACTATGGCTACACCTTC.

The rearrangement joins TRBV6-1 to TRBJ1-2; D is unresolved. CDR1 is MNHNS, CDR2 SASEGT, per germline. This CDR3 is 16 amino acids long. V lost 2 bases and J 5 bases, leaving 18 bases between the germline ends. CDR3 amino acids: CASSELFGEGGYGYTF. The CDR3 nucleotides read TGTGCCAGCAGTGAATTGTTTGGGGAAGGCGGGTATGGCTACACCTTC.

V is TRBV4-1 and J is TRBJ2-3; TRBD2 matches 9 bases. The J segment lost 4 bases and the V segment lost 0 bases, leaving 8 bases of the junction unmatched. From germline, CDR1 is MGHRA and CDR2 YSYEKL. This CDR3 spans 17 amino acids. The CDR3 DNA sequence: TGCGCCAGCAGCCAAGAATTAGCGGGAGTTTCGTCAGATACGCAGTATTTT. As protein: CASSQELAGVSSDTQYF.

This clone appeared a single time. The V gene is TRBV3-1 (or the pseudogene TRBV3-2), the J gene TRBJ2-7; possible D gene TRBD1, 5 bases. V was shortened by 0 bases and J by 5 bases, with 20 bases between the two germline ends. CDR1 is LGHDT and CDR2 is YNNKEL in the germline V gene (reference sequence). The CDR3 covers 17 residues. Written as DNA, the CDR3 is TGTGCCAGCAGCCAAGACCTACGGCAGGGAAGGTCCCACGAGCAGTACTTC. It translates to CASSQDLRQGRSHEQYF.

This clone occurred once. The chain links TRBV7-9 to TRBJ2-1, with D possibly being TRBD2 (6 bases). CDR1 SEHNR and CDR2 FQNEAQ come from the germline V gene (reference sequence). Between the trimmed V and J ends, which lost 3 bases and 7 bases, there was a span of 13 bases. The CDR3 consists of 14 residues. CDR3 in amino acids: CASSLRGAMNEQFF. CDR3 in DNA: TGTGCCAGCAGCTTGCGGGGCGCAATGAATGAGCAGTTCTTC. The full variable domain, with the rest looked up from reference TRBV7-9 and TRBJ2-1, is DTGVSQNPRHKITKRGQNVTFRCDPISEHNRLYWYRQTLGQGPEFLTYFQNEAQLEKSRLLSDRFSAERPKGSFSTLEIQRTEQGDSAMYLCASSLRGAMNEQFFGPGTRLTVL.

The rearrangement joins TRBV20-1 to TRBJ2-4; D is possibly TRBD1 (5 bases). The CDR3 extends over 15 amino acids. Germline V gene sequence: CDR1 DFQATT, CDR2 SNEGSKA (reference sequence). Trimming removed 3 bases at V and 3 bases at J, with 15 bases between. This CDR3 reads CSASHGQGYKNIQYF. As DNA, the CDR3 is TGCAGTGCTAGTCACGGCCAGGGATACAAAAACATTCAGTACTTC.

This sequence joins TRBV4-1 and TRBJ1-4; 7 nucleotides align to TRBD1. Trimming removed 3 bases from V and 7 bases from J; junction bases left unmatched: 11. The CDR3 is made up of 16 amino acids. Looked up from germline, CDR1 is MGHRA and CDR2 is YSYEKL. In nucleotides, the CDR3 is TGCGCCAGCAGCCACGAACAAAGGACAGGTTTTGAAAAACTGTTTTTT. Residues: CASSHEQRTGFEKLFF.

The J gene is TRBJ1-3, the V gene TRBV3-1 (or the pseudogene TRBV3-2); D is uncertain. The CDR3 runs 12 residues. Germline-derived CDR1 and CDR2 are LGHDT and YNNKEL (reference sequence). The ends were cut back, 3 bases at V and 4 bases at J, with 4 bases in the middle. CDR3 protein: CASSQRGNTIYF. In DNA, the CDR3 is TGTGCCAGCAGCCAGAGAGGAAACACCATATATTTT.

CDR3 DNA: TGTGCCAGCAGTTATTTTGGGAGTAAAGCTTTCTTT. It encodes CASSYFGSKAFF. The gene calls are TRBV28 and TRBJ1-1; unclear D gene. In germline, CDR1 is MDHEN, CDR2 SYDVKM. This CDR3 comprises 12 residues. Trimming removed 4 bases from V and 9 bases from J, with 12 bases in between.

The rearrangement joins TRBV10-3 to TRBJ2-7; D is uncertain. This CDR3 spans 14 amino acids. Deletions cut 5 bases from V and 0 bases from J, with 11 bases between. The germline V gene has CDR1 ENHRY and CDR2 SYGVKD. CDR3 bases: TGTGCCATCAGTTCAGGTGGAAGCTCCTACGAGCAGTACTTC. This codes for CAISSGGSSYEQYF.

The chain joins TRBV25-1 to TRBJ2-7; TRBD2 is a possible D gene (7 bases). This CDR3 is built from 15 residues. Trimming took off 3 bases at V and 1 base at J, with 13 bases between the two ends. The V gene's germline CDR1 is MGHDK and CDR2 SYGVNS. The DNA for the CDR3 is TGTGCCAGCAGTGACCCGGGGGGCGCTTCCTACGAGCAGTACTTC. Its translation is CASSDPGGASYEQYF.

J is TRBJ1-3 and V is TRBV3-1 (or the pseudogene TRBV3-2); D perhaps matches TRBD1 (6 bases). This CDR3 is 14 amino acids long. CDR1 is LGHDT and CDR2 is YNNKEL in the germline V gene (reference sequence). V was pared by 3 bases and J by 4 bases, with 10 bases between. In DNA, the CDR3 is TGTGCCAGCAGCCACAGGGGTGAGGGAAACACCATATATTTT. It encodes CASSHRGEGNTIYF.

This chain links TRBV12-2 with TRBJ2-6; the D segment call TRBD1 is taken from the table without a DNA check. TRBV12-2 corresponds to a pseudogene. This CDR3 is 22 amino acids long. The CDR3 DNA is TGTGCAAGTCGTCAGAAGCCGGGTTATACGGGACAAAGCTCTTCTGGGGCCAACGTCCTGACTTTC. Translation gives CASRQKPGYTGQSSSGANVLTF.

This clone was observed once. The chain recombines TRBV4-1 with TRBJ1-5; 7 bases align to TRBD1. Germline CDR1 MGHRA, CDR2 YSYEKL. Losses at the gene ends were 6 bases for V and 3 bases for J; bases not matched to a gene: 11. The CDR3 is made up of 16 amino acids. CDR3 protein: CASSSLGTALNQPQHF. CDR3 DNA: TGCGCCAGCAGTTCTCTCGGGACAGCTCTCAATCAGCCCCAGCATTTT.

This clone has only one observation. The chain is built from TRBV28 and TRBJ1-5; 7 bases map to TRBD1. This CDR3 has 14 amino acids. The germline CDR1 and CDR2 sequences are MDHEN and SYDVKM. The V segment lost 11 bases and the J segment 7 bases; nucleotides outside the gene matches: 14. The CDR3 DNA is TGTGCCTGTTGGGGGGAAGGGGGCAGGCAGCCCCAGCATTTT. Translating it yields CACWGEGGRQPQHF.

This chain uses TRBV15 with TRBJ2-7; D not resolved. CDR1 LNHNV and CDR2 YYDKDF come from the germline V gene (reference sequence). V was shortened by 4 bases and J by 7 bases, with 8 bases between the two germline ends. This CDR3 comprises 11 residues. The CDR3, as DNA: TGTGCCACCAGCAACCTGAGGGAGCAGTACTTC. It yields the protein CATSNLREQYF. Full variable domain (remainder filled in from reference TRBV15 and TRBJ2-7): DAMVIQNPRYQVTQFGKPVTLSCSQTLNHNVMYWYQQKSSQAPKLLFHYYDKDFNNEADTPDNFQSRRPNTSFCFLDIRSPGLGDTAMYLCATSNLREQYFGPGTRLTVT.

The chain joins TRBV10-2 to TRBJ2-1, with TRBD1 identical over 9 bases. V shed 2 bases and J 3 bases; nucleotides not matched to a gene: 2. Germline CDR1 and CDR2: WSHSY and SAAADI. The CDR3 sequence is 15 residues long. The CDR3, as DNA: TGCGCCAGCAGTGAGGAGGACAGGGGCTACAATGAGCAGTTCTTC. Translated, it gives CASSEEDRGYNEQFF.

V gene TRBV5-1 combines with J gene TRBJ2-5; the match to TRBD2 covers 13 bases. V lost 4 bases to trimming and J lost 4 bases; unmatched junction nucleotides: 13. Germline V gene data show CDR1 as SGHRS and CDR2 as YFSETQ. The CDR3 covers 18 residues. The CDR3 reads CASSTLLAGGPGGETQYF. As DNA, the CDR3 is TGCGCCAGCAGCACACTACTAGCGGGAGGGCCGGGTGGAGAGACCCAGTACTTC.

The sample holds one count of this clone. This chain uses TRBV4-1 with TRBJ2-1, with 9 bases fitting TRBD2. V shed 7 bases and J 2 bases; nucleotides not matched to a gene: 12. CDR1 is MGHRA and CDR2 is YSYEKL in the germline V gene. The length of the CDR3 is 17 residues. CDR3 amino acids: CASTRLGLAGAYNEQFF. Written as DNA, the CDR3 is TGCGCCAGCACCCGATTAGGGTTAGCGGGGGCCTACAATGAGCAGTTCTTC.

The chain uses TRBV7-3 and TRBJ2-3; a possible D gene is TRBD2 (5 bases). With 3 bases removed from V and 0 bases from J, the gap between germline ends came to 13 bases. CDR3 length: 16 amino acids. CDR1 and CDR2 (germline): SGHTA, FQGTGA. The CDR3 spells CASSLRATLSTDTQYF. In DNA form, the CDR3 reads TGTGCCAGCAGCTTGAGGGCAACCCTTAGCACAGATACGCAGTATTTT.

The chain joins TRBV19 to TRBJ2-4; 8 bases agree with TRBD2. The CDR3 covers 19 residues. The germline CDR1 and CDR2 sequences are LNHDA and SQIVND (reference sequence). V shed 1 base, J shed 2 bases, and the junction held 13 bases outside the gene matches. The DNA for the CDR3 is TGTGCCAGTAGTATAGTTCGAGCGGGAGACGGAAAAACCAAAAACATTCAGTACTTC. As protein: CASSIVRAGDGKTKNIQYF.

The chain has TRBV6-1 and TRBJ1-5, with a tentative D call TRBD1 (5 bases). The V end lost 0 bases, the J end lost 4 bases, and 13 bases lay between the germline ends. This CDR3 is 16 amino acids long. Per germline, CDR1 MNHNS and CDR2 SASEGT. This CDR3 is CASSEARGILNQPQHF. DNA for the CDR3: TGTGCCAGCAGTGAAGCGCGGGGGATATTAAATCAGCCCCAGCATTTT.

DNA of the CDR3: TGTGCCAGCAGCTTGTACGACTATGGGTCTGAAGCTTTCTTT. Encoded protein: CASSLYDYGSEAFF. V is TRBV5-6 and J is TRBJ1-1; D uncertain. This CDR3 has 14 residues. Trimming pared 1 base from V and 6 bases from J, leaving 13 bases between. Germline V gene data show CDR1 as SGHDT and CDR2 as YYEEEE.